The 10 T cell receptor beta chains in this list originate from one sample, sequenced in a study of blood T cell repertoires in COVID-19. Clones were read by immunoSEQ multiplex PCR, and TCRdb kept only the in-frame ones, dropping some. Of about 270,000 clones in the sample, around 86% were seen once. The sample comprised PBMCs or T cells enriched from blood (not recorded which). The receptors were sampled from a woman younger than 35 who had recovered from COVID-19.

This sequence joins TRBV21-1 and TRBJ2-7; the table's D call of TRBD1 was not tested on the DNA. TRBV21-1 is deemed a pseudogene. The CDR3 totals 13 residues. CDR3 amino acids: CASTQIGGGEQYF. CDR3 nucleotides: TGTGCCAGCACCCAGATAGGGGGCGGCGAGCAGTACTTC.

J is TRBJ2-7 and V is TRBV19; 8 bases map to TRBD1. Germline V gene data show CDR1 as LNHDA and CDR2 as SQIVND (reference sequence). Trimming at V came to 6 bases and at J to 2 bases, leaving 9 bases not matched to a gene. The CDR3 spans 15 residues. The CDR3 sequence: CASSQGQGAAYEQYF. Written as DNA, the CDR3 is TGTGCCAGTAGCCAAGGACAGGGCGCTGCCTACGAGCAGTACTTC.

V is TRBV2 and J is TRBJ2-7; TRBD2 matches 7 bases. Losses at the gene ends were 6 bases for V and 6 bases for J; bases not matched to a gene: 11. CDR1 SNHLY and CDR2 FYNNEI come from the germline V gene. The CDR3 is 14 amino acids. CDR3 region: CASSRRGGISEQYF. The DNA for the CDR3 is TGTGCCAGCAGCCGTCGCGGGGGTATATCCGAGCAGTACTTC.

This clone was observed a handful of times. V and J are TRBV9 and TRBJ2-3, with 7 positions matching TRBD1. The J segment lost 1 base and the V segment lost 3 bases, leaving 8 bases of the junction unmatched. There are 16 residues in the CDR3. The germline V gene has CDR1 SGDLS and CDR2 YYNGEE. This CDR3 is CASSDLGQPRTDTQYF. CDR3 bases: TGTGCCAGCAGCGACCTGGGACAGCCACGCACAGATACGCAGTATTTT.

This clone was seen once. The gene calls are TRBV2 and TRBJ2-3; tentatively, D is TRBD2 (5 bases). This CDR3 has 16 residues. Trimming removed 1 base at V and 3 bases at J, with 14 bases between. Per the germline V gene, CDR1 is SNHLY and CDR2 is FYNNEI. The CDR3 is CASSEVGLADTDTQYF. The CDR3 coding sequence is TGTGCCAGCAGTGAAGTCGGGCTAGCCGATACAGATACGCAGTATTTT. The full variable domain, in which reference TRBV2 and TRBJ2-3 provide the parts outside the CDR3, is EPEVTQTPSHQVTQMGQEVILRCVPISNHLYFYWYRQILGQKVEFLVSFYNNEISEKSEIFDDQFSVERPDGSNFTLKIRSTKLEDSAMYFCASSEVGLADTDTQYFGPGTRLTVL.

This chain connects TRBV7-2 to TRBJ2-1, with unresolved D. The germline gives CDR1 SGHTA, CDR2 FQGNSA. CDR3 size: 12 residues. Trimming took 0 bases from V and 12 from J, leaving 9 bases between them. This CDR3 is CASSLAQVGQFF. In nucleotides, the CDR3 is TGTGCCAGCAGCTTAGCGCAGGTAGGGCAGTTCTTC.

This CDR3 is CAISERGWAYQETQYF. Here the CDR3 DNA reads TGTGCCATCAGTGAAAGGGGTTGGGCTTATCAAGAGACCCAGTACTTC. The chain recombines TRBV10-3 with TRBJ2-5, with D possibly TRBD1 on 5 matching bases. CDR3 size: 16 residues. V was trimmed by 3 bases and J by 2 bases, leaving 16 bases between them. CDR1 is ENHRY, CDR2 SYGVKD, per germline.

This rearrangement joins TRBV2 to TRBJ1-2; D may be TRBD1 (5 bases). CDR1 SNHLY and CDR2 FYNNEI come from the germline V gene. This CDR3 is 12 amino acids long. V lost 4 bases and J 4 bases, leaving 7 bases between the germline ends. The CDR3 reads CASSVTGYGYTF. CDR3 nucleotide sequence: TGTGCCAGCAGTGTAACAGGCTATGGCTACACCTTC.

V is TRBV14 and J is TRBJ1-2, with 7 bases matching TRBD1. This CDR3 is built from 17 residues. Per the germline V gene, CDR1 is SGHDN and CDR2 is FVKESK. The V segment lost 2 bases and the J segment 2 bases; nucleotides outside the gene matches: 11. The CDR3 DNA reads TGTGCCAGCAGCCAACACCTAGGGGGCTCGGGAAACTATGGCTACACCTTC. Its translation: CASSQHLGGSGNYGYTF.

V gene TRBV7-9 combines with J gene TRBJ2-7; 9 nucleotides agree with TRBD1. Germline V gene data show CDR1 as SEHNR and CDR2 as FQNEAQ (reference sequence). With V trimmed by 3 bases and J by 3 bases, 3 bases remained unmatched. The CDR3 runs to 14 residues. This CDR3 is CASSLDRGVYEQYF. The CDR3 DNA reads as TGTGCCAGCAGCTTGGACAGGGGAGTCTACGAGCAGTACTTC.